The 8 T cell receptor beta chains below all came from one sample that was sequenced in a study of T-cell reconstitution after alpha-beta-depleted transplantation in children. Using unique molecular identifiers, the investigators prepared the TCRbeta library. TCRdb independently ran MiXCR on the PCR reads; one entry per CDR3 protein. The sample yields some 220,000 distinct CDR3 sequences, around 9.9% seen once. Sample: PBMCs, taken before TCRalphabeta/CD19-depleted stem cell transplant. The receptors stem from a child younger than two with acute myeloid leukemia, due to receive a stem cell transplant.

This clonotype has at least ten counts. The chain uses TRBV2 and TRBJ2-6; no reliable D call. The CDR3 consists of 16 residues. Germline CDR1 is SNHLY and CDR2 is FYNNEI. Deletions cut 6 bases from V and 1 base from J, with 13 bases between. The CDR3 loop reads CASSAAWQSGANVLTF. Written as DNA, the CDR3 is TGTGCCAGCAGCGCCGCTTGGCAGTCTGGGGCCAACGTCCTGACTTTC.

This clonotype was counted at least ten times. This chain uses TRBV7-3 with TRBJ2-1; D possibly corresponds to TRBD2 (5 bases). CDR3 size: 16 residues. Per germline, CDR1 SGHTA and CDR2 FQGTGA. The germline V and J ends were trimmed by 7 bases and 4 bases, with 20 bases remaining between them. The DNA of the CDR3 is TGTGCCAGCACCCTCTCGTCCCTAGCTGTATACAATGAGCAGTTCTTC. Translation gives CASTLSSLAVYNEQFF.

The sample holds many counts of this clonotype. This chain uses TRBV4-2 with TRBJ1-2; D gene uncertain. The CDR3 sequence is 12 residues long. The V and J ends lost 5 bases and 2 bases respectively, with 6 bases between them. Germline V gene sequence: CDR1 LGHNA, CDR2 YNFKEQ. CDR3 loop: CASSARNYGYTF. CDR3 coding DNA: TGTGCCAGCAGCGCTCGAAACTATGGCTACACCTTC.

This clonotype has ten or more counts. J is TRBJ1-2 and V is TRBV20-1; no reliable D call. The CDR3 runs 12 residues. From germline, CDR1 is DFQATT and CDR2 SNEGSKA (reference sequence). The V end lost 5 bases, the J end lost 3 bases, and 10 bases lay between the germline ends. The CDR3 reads CSARQEYYGYTF. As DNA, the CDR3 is TGCAGTGCTCGACAAGAGTACTATGGCTACACCTTC.

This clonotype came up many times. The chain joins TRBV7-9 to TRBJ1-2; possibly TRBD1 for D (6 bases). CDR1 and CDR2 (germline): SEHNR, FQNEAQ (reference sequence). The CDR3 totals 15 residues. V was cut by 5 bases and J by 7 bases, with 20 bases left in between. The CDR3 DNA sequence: TGTGCCAGCAGCAATTCCGGTGGGGGGCGGCGTGGCTACACCTTC. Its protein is CASSNSGGGRRGYTF.

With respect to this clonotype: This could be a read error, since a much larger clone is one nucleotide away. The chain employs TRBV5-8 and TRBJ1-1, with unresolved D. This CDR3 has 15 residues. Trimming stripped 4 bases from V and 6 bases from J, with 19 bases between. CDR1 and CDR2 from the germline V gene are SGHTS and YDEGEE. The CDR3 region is CASSTAGVYAPEAFF. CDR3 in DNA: TGTGCCAGCAGCACCGCCGGGGTTTACGCCCCTGAAGCTTTCTTT.

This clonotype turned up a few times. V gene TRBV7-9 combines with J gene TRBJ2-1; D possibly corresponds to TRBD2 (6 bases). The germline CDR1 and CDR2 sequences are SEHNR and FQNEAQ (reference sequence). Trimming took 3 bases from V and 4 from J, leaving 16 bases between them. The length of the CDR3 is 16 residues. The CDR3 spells CASSLGSGGGYNEQFF. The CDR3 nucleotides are TGTGCCAGCAGCTTGGGTAGCGGCGGCGGATACAATGAGCAGTTCTTC.

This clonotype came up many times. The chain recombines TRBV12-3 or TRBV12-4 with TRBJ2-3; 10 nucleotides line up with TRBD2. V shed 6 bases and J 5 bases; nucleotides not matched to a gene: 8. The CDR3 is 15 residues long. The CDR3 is CASRDERGGQDTQYF. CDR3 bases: TGTGCCAGCAGGGATGAGCGGGGGGGCCAAGATACGCAGTATTTT.